The clone carrying this T cell receptor (beta chain) was observed a few times. As yet, its antigen is unknown. The sample originates from a study of response to subunit inactivated influenza vaccine. The study's findings and limits: Only a handful of new T cells, the authors suggested, are recruited with each seasonal influenza vaccination.

TCRdb called the RT-PCR reads again in MiXCR, with one record for every CDR3 protein. The top ten hold approximately 27% of the sample, which has about 190,000 distinct CDR3 sequences, around an eighth seen once. The CDR3 has 15 residues. Germline assignment: CDR1 MNHNS and CDR2 SASEGT. The J segment lost 8 bases and the V segment lost 6 bases, leaving 10 bases of the junction unmatched. This specimen was CD8+ T cells sorted from PBMCs, taken 4 to 6 days after vaccination. This chain connects TRBV6-1 to TRBJ2-1, with 10 bases matching TRBD2. This receptor was taken from a man aged 50-59 years who received an inactivated influenza vaccine. The CDR3 here is CASSLAGADMDEQFF. CDR3 bases: TGTGCCAGCAGCCTAGCGGGAGCCGACATGGATGAGCAGTTCTTC.